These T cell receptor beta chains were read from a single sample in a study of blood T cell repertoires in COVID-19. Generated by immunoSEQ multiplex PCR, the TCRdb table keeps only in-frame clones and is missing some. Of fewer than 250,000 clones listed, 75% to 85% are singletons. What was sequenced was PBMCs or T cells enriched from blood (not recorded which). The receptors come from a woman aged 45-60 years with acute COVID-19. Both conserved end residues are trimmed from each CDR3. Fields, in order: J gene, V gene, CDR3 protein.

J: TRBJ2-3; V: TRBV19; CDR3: ASSIGAAGTGSSADTQY
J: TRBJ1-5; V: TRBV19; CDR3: ASSGSGQGLSNSNQPQH
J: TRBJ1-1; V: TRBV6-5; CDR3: ASSSANDRGRAF
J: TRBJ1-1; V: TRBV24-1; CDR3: ATSDSGTRPNTEAF
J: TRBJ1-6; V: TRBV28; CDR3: ASSRVNSPLH
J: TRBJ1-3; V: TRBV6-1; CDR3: ASSEVQGTSSGNTIY
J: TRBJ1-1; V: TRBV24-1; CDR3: ATSDGGSGGDTEAF
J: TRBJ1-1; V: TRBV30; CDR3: AWGRGNTEAF
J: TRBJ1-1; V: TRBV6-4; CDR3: ASSPTGNTEAF
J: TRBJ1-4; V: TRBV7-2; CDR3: ASSLGWTGGSNEKLF
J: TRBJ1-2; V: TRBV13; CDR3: ASSSSGTADFNYGYT
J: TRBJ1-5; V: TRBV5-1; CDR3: ASSWGTGGNQPQH
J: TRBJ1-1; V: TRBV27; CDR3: ASGRQSYTEAF
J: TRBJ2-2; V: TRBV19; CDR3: ASSIGGAGVSRTGELF
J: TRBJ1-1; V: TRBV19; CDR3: ATRNGQLNTEAF
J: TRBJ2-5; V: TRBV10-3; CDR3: AISGPSGTAGWQY
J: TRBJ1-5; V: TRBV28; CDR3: ASDRGYGPQH
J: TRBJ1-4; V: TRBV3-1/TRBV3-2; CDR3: ASSSTGRAEKLF
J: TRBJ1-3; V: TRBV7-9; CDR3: ASTPSRNTIY
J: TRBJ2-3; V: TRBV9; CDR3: ASSAVVGATDTQY
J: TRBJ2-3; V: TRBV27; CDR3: ASSLSVGGADTQY
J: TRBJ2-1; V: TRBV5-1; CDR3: ASSRGQGDEQF
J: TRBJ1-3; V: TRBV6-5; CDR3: ASSSEGAEGNTIY
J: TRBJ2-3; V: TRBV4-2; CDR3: ASSQEYSGSYTQY
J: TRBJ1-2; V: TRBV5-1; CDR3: ASSPGTGGGYT
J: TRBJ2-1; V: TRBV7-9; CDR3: ASSLGGRGAYNEQF
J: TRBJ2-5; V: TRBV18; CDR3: ASSLRTSEQTQY
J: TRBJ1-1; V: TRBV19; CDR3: ASSTPGFTEAF
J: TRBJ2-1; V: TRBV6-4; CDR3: ASSVMSSSYNEQF
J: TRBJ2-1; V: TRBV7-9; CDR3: ASSIRGEQF
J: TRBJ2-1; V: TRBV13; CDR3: ASGRDRARNEQF
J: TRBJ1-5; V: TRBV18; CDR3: ASSPAGGNIHSNQPQH
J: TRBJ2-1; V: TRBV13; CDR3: AINDWVNNEQF
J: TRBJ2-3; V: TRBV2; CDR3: ASQGIDGTDTQY
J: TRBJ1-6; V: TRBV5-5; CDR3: ASSPDPGSSSPLH
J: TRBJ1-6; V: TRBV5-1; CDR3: ASSLGDRVNSPLH
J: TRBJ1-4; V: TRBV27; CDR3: ASREGQGNEKLF